What follows are 7 T cell receptor beta chains derived from one specimen sequenced in a study of blood T cell repertoires in COVID-19. Clones were read by immunoSEQ multiplex PCR, and TCRdb kept only the in-frame ones, dropping some. Counted here are about 240,000 clones, about 83% occurring once; the ten biggest clones make up around 2%. Sequencing was performed on peripheral blood. The receptors come from a man aged 25 to 40 who had recovered from COVID-19.

CDR3 loop: CASPEELPGELFF. The CDR3 coding sequence is TGTGCCAGCCCGGAGGAGTTACCCGGGGAGCTGTTTTTT. V is TRBV6-4 and J is TRBJ2-2; maybe TRBD2 (5 bases). Between the trimmed V and J ends, which lost 8 bases and 6 bases, there was a span of 13 bases. This CDR3 contains 13 residues. CDR1 and CDR2 (germline): MRHNA, SNTAGT.

The rearrangement links TRBV7-8 to TRBJ1-2; D might be TRBD1 (5 bases). Germline V gene lookup returns CDR1 SGHVS and CDR2 FQNEAQ. This CDR3 has 13 amino acids. The ends were cut back, 4 bases at V and 7 bases at J, with 13 bases in the middle. The CDR3 DNA sequence: TGTGCCAGCAGCTGGGGGGGAGATGGTGGCTACACCTTC. Translated, it gives CASSWGGDGGYTF.

This clone has more than one count but fewer than ten. This chain uses TRBV19 with TRBJ2-5; TRBD2 might be the D (5 bases). The CDR3 loop spans 15 amino acids. From germline, CDR1 is LNHDA and CDR2 SQIVND (reference sequence). V was shortened by 5 bases and J by 5 bases, with 18 bases between the two germline ends. CDR3 in DNA: TGTGCCAGTAGTTTCCGACTACCCGGGCAGGAGACCCAGTACTTC. Translated: CASSFRLPGQETQYF.

The chain joins TRBV19 to TRBJ1-1; 12 bases fit TRBD1. With 9 bases clipped from V and 1 base from J, the junction kept 12 bases outside the gene matches. Germline values: CDR1 LNHDA, CDR2 SQIVND (reference sequence). There are 17 residues in the CDR3. The CDR3 DNA follows: TGTGCCAGCCGGCCGGGACAGGGGGCGCGAAAGAACACTGAAGCTTTCTTT. Translating it yields CASRPGQGARKNTEAFF.

In this sample, this clone turned up a few times. The J gene is TRBJ2-3, the V gene TRBV6-5; 10 nucleotides line up with TRBD2. The CDR3 consists of 14 residues. Looked up from germline, CDR1 is MNHEY and CDR2 is SVGAGI. The V gene end was trimmed by 7 bases and the J gene end by 2 bases; junction bases not matched to a gene: 3. CDR3 DNA sequence: TGTGCCAGCACTAGCGGGGGACCCACAGATACGCAGTATTTT. Translation gives CASTSGGPTDTQYF.

This chain uses TRBV11-2 with TRBJ2-1; 10 nucleotides align to TRBD2. V shed 5 bases and J 9 bases; nucleotides not matched to a gene: 10. Germline V gives CDR1 SGHAT, CDR2 FQNNGV. The CDR3 runs to 15 residues. CDR3 nucleotides: TGTGCCAGCAGCCCAGCGGGGGGGCCGGAGATTGAGCAGTTCTTC. Its translation: CASSPAGGPEIEQFF.

The chain is built from TRBV25-1 and TRBJ2-7, with D hard to call. Trimming took off 1 base at V and 5 bases at J, with 9 bases between the two ends. Germline CDR1 MGHDK, CDR2 SYGVNS. This CDR3 comprises 13 residues. The CDR3 reads CASSESLAHEQYF. In nucleotides, the CDR3 is TGTGCCAGCAGTGAATCTCTGGCTCACGAGCAGTACTTC.